These T cell receptor beta chains were read from a single sample in a study of cytomegalovirus exposure and HLA in healthy donors. Sequencing used immunoSEQ multiplex PCR; TCRdb keeps in-frame clones, though not all of them. There are about 160,000 clones in the sample; about 82% occur only once, and 1% lies in the top ten. The sequenced sample was PBMCs. The origin of the receptors is a woman aged 45-65 years in good health and CMV-seropositive. CDR3s leave out the opening cysteine and the closing phenylalanine or tryptophan. A D gene is named only where the DNA matches it firmly. Some rows have no size entry. The others give once, few or many, or a class for an expanded clone.

abundance | d_gene | j_gene | v_gene | CDR3aa
NA | TRBD1 | TRBJ2-7 | TRBV6-1 | ASSEAGGQTFYEQY
NA | NA | TRBJ1-2 | TRBV7-9 | ASSKRDTRRGYT
NA | NA | TRBJ2-2 | TRBV10-1 | ASSGAGSNTGELF
NA | NA | TRBJ1-1 | TRBV27 | ASSPGQLLGAF
NA | NA | TRBJ2-7 | TRBV7-6 | ASSLPQAGEQY
NA | NA | TRBJ2-2 | TRBV5-1 | ASSLNTGYRTGELF
NA | NA | TRBJ2-2 | TRBV4-3 | ASSRIGIGGTGELF
NA | TRBD1 | TRBJ1-1 | TRBV5-1 | ASSLATGTGGTEAF
NA | NA | TRBJ2-1 | TRBV28 | ASSAGSGEQF
NA | NA | TRBJ2-2 | TRBV28 | ASSPKPGDTGELF
NA | NA | TRBJ2-5 | TRBV5-1 | ASSLGTPNAQETQY
NA | NA | TRBJ2-7 | TRBV7-2 | ASSSQGGGSYEQY
once | NA | TRBJ1-6 | TRBV6-5 | ASRGGEWSPLH
NA | NA | TRBJ1-2 | TRBV4-3 | ASSQETGFGYT
once | TRBD2 | TRBJ2-2 | TRBV7-3 | ASSKRGEGRTGELF
NA | TRBD1 | TRBJ1-4 | TRBV18 | ASSPTQGGSLNEKLF